This T cell receptor beta chain was recovered during a study of blood T cell repertoires in COVID-19. Study context: COVID-19 samples, acute and convalescent, were from the United States, Italy and Spain. From T cells, B-cell-depleted T cells, or PBMCs came the material, which was cDNA or gDNA.

The germline gives CDR1 MDHEN, CDR2 SYDVKM. This CDR3 has 15 residues. J gave up 4 bases and V 7 bases, and 9 bases lay outside the gene matches. Original methodology: Estimation of nucleated cell counts relied on the amplification of reference gene primers. Repertoires were generated with immunoSEQ multiplex PCR, while TCRdb's copy carries only in-frame clones and drops some. The V and J calls and clone size are taken from that table; D and trimming were inferred from the DNA. The repertoire consists of 200,000 to 250,000 clones, with 80% to 85% occurring once and the leading ten covering roughly 3%.

This TCR was sampled from a woman aged 25 to 39 who had recovered from COVID-19. The genes are TRBV28 and TRBJ1-3; 8 bases map to TRBD1. The sample was peripheral blood. The CDR3 bases are TGTGCCAGCACCGAGATGAGACAGGGGGGAAACACCATATATTTT. Its translation: CASTEMRQGGNTIYF. Drawing the rest from reference TRBV28 and TRBJ1-3, the complete variable domain is DVKVTQSSRYLVKRTGEKVFLECVQDMDHENMFWYRQDPGLGLRLIYFSYDVKMKEKGDIPEGYSVSREKKERFSLILESASTNQTSMYLCASTEMRQGGNTIYFGEGSWLTVV.